This T cell receptor (beta chain) was retrieved from a study of T cells in Graves' hyperthyroidism and ophthalmopathy (dated by TCRdb to about 2019). Background for the entire study: Peripheral blood samples were taken at initial diagnosis, before any treatment was given. TCR Vbeta CDR3 sequencing of 120 to 150 peripheral blood samples (over 40 ophthalmopathy, 75 to 85 hyperthyroidism and roughly 17 progressor patients) is reported in the paper. After blood sampling, hyperthyroidism patients were treated with methimazole at a starting dose of 30 mg daily, and ophthalmopathy patients were treated with high-dose intravenous methylprednisolone. TCR V-J signatures able to tell the groups apart were searched for in a discovery cohort of 90 to 100 patients, of whom 43 had Graves' ophthalmopathy and about 55 had stable Graves' hyperthyroidism. The 75 to 100 discovery patients were randomly divided into training and test sets at a 7:3 ratio. Thyroid tissue and blood T-cell repertoires from roughly six Graves' hyperthyroidism patients were also compared in the study. Prospective prediction of ophthalmopathy was tested in an independent validation cohort consisting of roughly 19 hyperthyroidism patients and around 17 patients who later progressed to ophthalmopathy.

Amplification of TCR beta CDR3 regions was carried out from RNA transcripts. The TCR CDR3 was subjected to a first round of RT-PCR using the HTBI primer set and the Qiagen OneStep RT-PCR kit. Libraries were constructed in a second round of multiplex PCR, after which size selection and purification were performed. The libraries were sequenced on an Illumina HiSeq2000 using paired-end 100 bp reads. Concerning the study's data processing: SOAPnuke was used to process the raw data, with reads discarded if the reads contained adapters or uncalled bases, had a mean Phred below 15, or lacked an exact constant-primer or identifier match. COPE v1.2.5 was used to merge high-quality paired reads, and clonotypes were defined as unique nucleotide sequences. MiTCR v1.1 was used to align clonotypes to the IMGT TRBV, TRBD and TRBJ reference segments. Analysis was restricted to V-J combinations with a frequency above 0.0001, which covered roughly 99% of repertoires. A TCS score was defined as the ratio between F50 (clonal expansion) and ExV (chaos), using BLOSUM62-based TCRdist between CDR3 peptides within each V-J. Welch's t-statistics and random forest reduced 514 V-J features to about 12, which were used in a naive Bayes classifier (R e1071). Starting from the raw public reads, TCRdb applied fastp trimming at Q25, assembled clones with MiXCR and retained in-frame beta chains. All rows with the same CDR3 protein become a single entry with the most common DNA and genes. The V and J calls were not made by the authors but by TCRdb's processing. The sample has fewer than 350,000 distinct CDR3 sequences on record, 13% of them singletons. Almost 8% of the sample goes to the ten largest clones.

The germline V gene (reference sequence) sets CDR1 to DFQATT and CDR2 to SNEGSKA. V is cut by 4 bases and J by 4 bases, and the space between the germline ends is 14 bases. The CDR3 runs 15 residues from the cysteine to the phenylalanine. The only DNA kept is the CDR3, 45 bases in frame from the first base. The hyperthyroidism patients were between 18 and 65 years old and newly diagnosed, with a disease duration of less than 2 months. The study excluded patients with uncontrolled infections, other autoimmune diseases, pregnancy or lactation. Diagnoses relied on clinical symptoms, serum thyroxine and TRAb, thyroid ultrasound and orbital computed tomography. Blood from progressor patients was drawn when they were first diagnosed with hyperthyroidism, before any ophthalmopathy symptoms appeared. PBMCs were isolated from 7.5 to 10 ml of fresh peripheral blood by Ficoll-Paque density gradient centrifugation. Progressor patients were first diagnosed with Graves' hyperthyroidism and then developed ophthalmopathy during follow-up. Total RNA was extracted using Trizol reagent, and RNA quality was assessed on an Agilent 2100 Bioanalyzer.

On this clonotype: Its antigen is still unknown. Qualities for individual bases were not recorded, and no much larger clone is one base off.

Broad study findings and their caveats: Most expanded thyroid clonotypes (frequency above 0.001) were also found in blood, which suggests that blood repertoires may mirror thyroid immune responses. In cross-validation, a model built on a 13 V-J signature told ophthalmopathy apart from stable hyperthyroidism with approximately 90% sensitivity and about 81% specificity, and in testing the same model reached 80%/75%. In validation, the model predicted progression to ophthalmopathy a median of 6.5 months before onset, with roughly 70% sensitivity and more than 72% specificity. Sample size was not statistically predetermined, and blinding of investigators to group allocation was not performed.

The sample was blood. This receptor was identified in a woman under 40 with Graves' hyperthyroidism that later progressed to Graves' ophthalmopathy. The chain is made from TRBV20-1 and TRBJ2-6; the D gene is perhaps TRBD1, from 6 matching bases. The CDR3 region has the sequence CSAIPTGLGANVLTF. The DNA is as follows: TGCAGTGCTATCCCCACAGGGTTAGGGGCCAACGTCCTGACTTTC.